This T cell receptor (beta chain) was sequenced in a study of cytomegalovirus exposure and HLA in healthy donors. In the study overall: A later analysis reported the 120 validation repertoires used the same platform as the approximately 700 first-cohort repertoires.

This clone was counted a few times. V lost 4 bases to trimming and J lost 3 bases, with 6 bases between them. This CDR3 contains 11 residues. Germline V gives CDR1 SQVTM, CDR2 ANQGSEA. The donors were part of the validation cohort of roughly 130 subjects. That cohort was separate from the first cohort, which comprised 500 to 700 subjects. Repertoires were generated with immunoSEQ multiplex PCR, while TCRdb's copy carries only in-frame clones and drops some. The sample lists around 98,000 clones; roughly 89% were seen once. This clonotype originated in a woman between 25 and 40 years old in good health and CMV-seronegative. Material for sequencing was PBMCs. V and J are TRBV29-1 and TRBJ1-2; TRBD1 is a possible D gene (5 bases). CDR3 nucleotide sequence: TGCAGCGTTGGGGGGGACTATGGCTACACCTTC. Its translation: CSVGGDYGYTF.